This T cell receptor (beta chain) was sequenced in a study of early T cells in non-severe SARS-CoV-2 infection. In the study overall: Bulk RNA from unsorted whole blood was sequenced; chains were unpaired. Notes on the study in general: Anti-spike CD8 responses were favored in VDJdb matching, and private and CD4 specificities were missed.

Individual cDNA molecules received unique molecular identifiers. TCRdb re-called the 5' RACE reads with MiXCR, one entry per CDR3 protein. The sample has 25,000 to 35,000 distinct CDR3 sequences; roughly 5.2% are singletons. The CDR3 length is 15 residues. The trim removed 6 bases at V and 7 bases at J, leaving 9 bases unmatched. Germline lookup yields CDR1 SGHTA and CDR2 FQGNSA. In its sample, this clonotype is medium-sized. Its antigen is not known. Sequenced sample: whole blood. This chain joins TRBV7-2 and TRBJ2-1; the match to TRBD2 covers 10 bases. The TCR was taken from an adult who was a healthcare worker with PCR-confirmed SARS-CoV-2 infection or an uninfected control (not recorded which). Here the CDR3 DNA reads TGTGCCAGCAGGTCAACTAGCGGGGCTCGGAATGAGCAGTTCTTC. This sequence encodes CASRSTSGARNEQFF.